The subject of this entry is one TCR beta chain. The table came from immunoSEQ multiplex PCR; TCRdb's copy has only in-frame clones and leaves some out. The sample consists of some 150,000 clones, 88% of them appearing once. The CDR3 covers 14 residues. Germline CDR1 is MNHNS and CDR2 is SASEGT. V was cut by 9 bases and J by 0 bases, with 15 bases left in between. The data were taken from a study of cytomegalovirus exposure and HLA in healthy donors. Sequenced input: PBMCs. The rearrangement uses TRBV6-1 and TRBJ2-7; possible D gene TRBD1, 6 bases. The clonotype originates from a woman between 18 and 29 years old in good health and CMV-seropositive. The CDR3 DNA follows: TGTGCCAGTAGGAGAGGACAGAGCTCCTACGAGCAGTACTTC. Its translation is CASRRGQSSYEQYF.